This T cell receptor beta chain is drawn from a study of cytotoxic CD8 clonotypes in ibrutinib-treated CLL. At the level of the study: It was after a median around twelve months of treatment, range 6 to 36, that response samples were taken.

As for this clone: Its antigen is unknown.

From germline, CDR1 is SQVTM and CDR2 ANQGSEA. This CDR3 has 13 residues. V was trimmed by 4 bases and J by 5 bases, leaving 14 bases between them. Study outcomes and limitations: An increase in clonality occurred at ibrutinib response, followed by a return toward baseline at progression. Baseline clonality was higher than in age-matched healthy donors and moved in step with circulating CD8+ T-cell counts.

TCRdb keeps only in-frame clones here, not all; method: immunoSEQ multiplex PCR. The sample records almost 250,000 clones, roughly 74% being singletons. The genes are TRBV29-1 and TRBJ2-5; a weak D match, TRBD2 (6 bases). This material consisted of PBMCs, taken after 24 months of ibrutinib treatment. The source of this sequence is a human donor with chronic lymphocytic leukemia. The CDR3 spells CSVVWEAGETQYF. DNA for the CDR3: TGCAGCGTTGTGTGGGAGGCCGGGGAGACCCAGTACTTC.